The 4 T cell receptor beta chains listed next were all sequenced from one sample in a study of untreated major depressive disorder. TCRdb's copy holds only in-frame clones and misses some; the assay was immunoSEQ multiplex PCR. The sample has approximately 20,000 clones, around 87% seen once. The sample comprised CD4+ T cells from PBMCs. The source of these receptors is a woman younger than 45 in good health.

The rearrangement joins TRBV5-1 to TRBJ1-5; 9 bases are shared with TRBD1. The CDR3 totals 15 residues. The germline gives CDR1 SGHRS, CDR2 YFSETQ. The V segment lost 4 bases and the J segment 6 bases; nucleotides outside the gene matches: 8. CDR3 residues: CASSEGTGFGQPQHF. The CDR3 DNA follows: TGCGCCAGCAGCGAGGGGACAGGGTTTGGTCAGCCCCAGCATTTT.

The V gene is TRBV30, the J gene TRBJ2-5; perhaps TRBD2 as D (7 bases). This CDR3 region has 14 residues. The germline V gene has CDR1 GTSNPN and CDR2 SVGIG (reference sequence). Trimming left V 0 bases short and J 5 bases short, with 13 bases between. As DNA, the CDR3 is TGTGCCTGGAGTGTACGGGGGGCGGGGGAGACCCAGTACTTC. Translated: CAWSVRGAGETQYF.

The chain joins TRBV7-2 to TRBJ2-1; 9 positions match TRBD2. CDR1 and CDR2 (germline): SGHTA, FQGNSA. The CDR3 has 14 amino acids. The trim removed 1 base at V and 8 bases at J, leaving 3 bases unmatched. The CDR3 loop reads CASSLVGTSYEQFF. In nucleotides, the CDR3 is TGTGCCAGCAGCTTAGTCGGGACTAGCTATGAGCAGTTCTTC.

A single count supports this clone. The V and J genes are TRBV10-1 and TRBJ2-7; 8 nucleotides line up with TRBD1. CDR1 is WNHNN, CDR2 SYGVQD, per germline (reference sequence). The CDR3 sequence is 16 residues long. V trimming: 0 bases; J trimming: 0 bases; junction bases outside the gene matches: 4. DNA of the CDR3: TGCGCCAGCAGTGAGTCGGGGACAGGAACCTCCTACGAGCAGTACTTC. Residues: CASSESGTGTSYEQYF.